The TCR beta chain described here comes from a study of cytomegalovirus exposure and HLA in healthy donors. Study context: Out of 398 genotyped donors, less than 85% belonged to the Caucasian-associated ancestry cluster.

Primers included in the PCR were 60 Vbeta and 13 Jbeta primers. TCRdb's copy holds only in-frame clones and misses some; the assay was immunoSEQ multiplex PCR. Of around 140,000 clones detected, roughly 10% appear once; the ten largest clones hold roughly 2%. Study results and limitations: Another analysis was done later, and it associated 15,000 to 20,000 TCR beta sequences with HLA alleles at 0.05 false discovery rate. DRB1 showed the most TCR associations and HLA-C the fewest in a later analysis, as rates varied by HLA locus.

CDR3 length: 14 amino acids. Germline lookup yields CDR1 WNHNN and CDR2 SYGVQD (reference sequence). The sample holds a few counts of this clone. The antigen is unknown. The sequence was collected from a man aged 50 to 60 in good health and CMV-seronegative. Sequenced: PBMCs. This chain links TRBV10-1 with TRBJ2-1; 11 bases match TRBD1. The CDR3 DNA sequence: TGCGCTACCAGTAGGGACAGGGGGGTTGATGAGCAGTTCTTC. It specifies CATSRDRGVDEQFF.